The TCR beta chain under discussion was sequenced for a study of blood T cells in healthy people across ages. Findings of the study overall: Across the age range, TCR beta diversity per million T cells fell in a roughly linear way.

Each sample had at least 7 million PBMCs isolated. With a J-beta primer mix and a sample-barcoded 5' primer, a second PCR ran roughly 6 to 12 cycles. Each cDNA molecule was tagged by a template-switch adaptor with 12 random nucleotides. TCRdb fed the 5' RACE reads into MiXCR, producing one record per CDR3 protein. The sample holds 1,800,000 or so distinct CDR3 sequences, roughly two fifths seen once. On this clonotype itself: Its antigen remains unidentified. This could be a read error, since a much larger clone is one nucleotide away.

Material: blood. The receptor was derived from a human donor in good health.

The chain's CDR3 is CASSPQAPSGANVLTF. CDR3 DNA: TGTGCCAGCTCACCGCAGGCCCCCTCTGGGGCCAACGTCCTGACTTTC. The J gene is TRBJ2-6, the V gene TRBV18; no clear D gene. From germline, CDR1 is KGHSH and CDR2 LQKENI. V was pared by 3 bases and J by 0 bases, with 9 bases between. The CDR3 length is 16 residues.